This TCR beta chain was obtained from a study of blood T cell repertoires in COVID-19. Looking at the study overall: The samples span acute and convalescent COVID-19 from the United States, Italy and Spain.

This CDR3 contains 14 residues. After removal of 4 bases from V and 5 bases from J, the junction contained 5 bases not matched to a gene. Germline CDR1 is LGHDT and CDR2 is YNNKEL (reference sequence). In the source study's methods: Reference gene primer amplification yielded estimated nucleated cell counts. Method: immunoSEQ multiplex PCR; TCRdb's copy keeps in-frame clones and lacks some. V and J calls and clone size are those listed in that table; D and trimming were worked out from the DNA. The profile shows just over 650,000 clones, around 90% of them singletons. The specimen was peripheral blood. The sequence came from a young woman with acute or convalescent COVID-19. The rearrangement links TRBV3-1 (or the pseudogene TRBV3-2) to TRBJ1-3; 7 bases map to TRBD1. The CDR3 DNA reads TGTGCCAGCAGCCTTGGGGGACAGAGAAACACCATATATTTT. This encodes CASSLGGQRNTIYF.